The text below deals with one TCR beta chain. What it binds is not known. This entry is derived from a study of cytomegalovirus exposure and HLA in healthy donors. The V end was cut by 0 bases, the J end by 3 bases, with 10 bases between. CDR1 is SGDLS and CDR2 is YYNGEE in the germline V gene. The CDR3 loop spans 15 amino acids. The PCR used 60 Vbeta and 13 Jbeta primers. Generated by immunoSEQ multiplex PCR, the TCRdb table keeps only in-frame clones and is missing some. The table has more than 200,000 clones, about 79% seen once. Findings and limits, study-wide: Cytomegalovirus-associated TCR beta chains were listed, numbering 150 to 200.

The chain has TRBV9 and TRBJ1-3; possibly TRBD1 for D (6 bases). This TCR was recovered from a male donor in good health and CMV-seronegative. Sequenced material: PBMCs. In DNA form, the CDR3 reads TGTGCCAGCAGCGTAGAGGGGGGGATTGGAAACACCATATATTTT. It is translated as CASSVEGGIGNTIYF.